Below, 14 T cell receptor beta chains from the same sample are listed, as sequenced in a study of vaccination and CD4 T cells after COVID-19 (dated by TCRdb to between 2021 and 2023). The library was prepared using PCR. These reads were obtained on an Illumina iSeq 100. At the Johns Hopkins FTIC core, DNA from the cultured CD4+ T cells underwent TCR sequencing with the Oncomine TCR Beta short-read assay. The public reads were reanalyzed by TCRdb: fastp trimming at Q25, MiXCR alignment, in-frame beta chains only. Rows are combined by CDR3 protein, so each entry shows the most common genes and DNA. The sample table records roughly 19,000 distinct CDR3 sequences; roughly 50% of these occur just once. The ten largest clonotypes hold approximately 2.7% of the sample. These receptors lack a known antigen. In the paper's terms, the treatment or condition label means: approximately nine-day PBMC culture with coronavirus spike peptide pools or control peptides (ViraFEST assay).

This specimen consisted of CD4+ T cells from blood, cultured in vitro, obtained after SARS-CoV-2 vaccination. The source is a human donor who had recovered from COVID-19.

This chain uses TRBV30 with TRBJ2-2; 7 nucleotides agree with TRBD2. The J segment lost 4 bases and the V segment lost 2 bases, leaving 19 bases of the junction unmatched. The CDR3 extends over 19 amino acids. The germline gives CDR1 GTSNPN, CDR2 SVGIG (reference sequence). CDR3 coding DNA: TGTGCCTGGAGTCACCACAGAGGGCCAGGGCGGGGGATCACCGGGGAGCTGTTTTTT. Protein: CAWSHHRGPGRGITGELFF.

This clonotype was counted only a few times. One end of the junction is discordant with germline, which a read error may explain. The chain combines TRBV20-1 with TRBJ1-1; D ambiguous. The germline gives CDR1 DFQATT, CDR2 SNEGSKA (reference sequence). The CDR3 consists of 10 residues. This chain's CDR3 is CSARLVRAFF. CDR3 nucleotides: TGCAGTGCTAGACTTGTAAGGGCCTTTTTT.

The chain has TRBV7-2 and TRBJ2-5; D ambiguous. The V and J ends lost 4 bases and 1 base respectively, with 10 bases between them. This CDR3 spans 14 amino acids. Germline V lookup: CDR1 SGHTA, CDR2 FQGNSA. As DNA, the CDR3 is TGTGCCAGCAGCTCAAGTACCGGCCAAGAGACCCAGTACTTC. It is translated as CASSSSTGQETQYF. Full variable domain (rest looked up from reference TRBV7-2 and TRBJ2-5): GAGVSQSPSNKVTEKGKDVELRCDPISGHTALYWYRQSLGQGLEFLIYFQGNSAPDKSGLPSDRFSAERTGGSVSTLTIQRTQQEDSAVYLCASSSSTGQETQYFGPGTRLLVL.

The rearrangement links TRBV6-1 to TRBJ2-2; 7 nucleotides agree with TRBD2. CDR3 length equals 14 residues. Germline assignment: CDR1 MNHNS and CDR2 SASEGT. Trimming cost V 4 bases and J 7 bases; bases outside gene matches: 6. The CDR3 DNA reads as TGTGCCAGCAGTGCCGGGGGGACTAACGGGGAGCTGTTTTTT. Protein sequence: CASSAGGTNGELFF.

The chain couples TRBV20-1 to TRBJ2-2, with D perhaps given as TRBD1 or TRBD2 (5 bases each). V dropped 3 bases and J dropped 3 bases, with 11 bases sitting between them. The CDR3 covers 14 residues. Germline V gene sequence: CDR1 DFQATT, CDR2 SNEGSKA (reference sequence). The CDR3 reads CSARGPLDTGELFF. The CDR3 region has the DNA TGCAGTGCTAGGGGACCGCTAGACACCGGGGAGCTGTTTTTT.

The chain couples TRBV30 to TRBJ1-5; no firm D call. Trimming stripped 1 base from V and 0 bases from J, with 4 bases between. Germline V gene lookup returns CDR1 GTSNPN and CDR2 SVGIG (reference sequence). The length of the CDR3 is 13 residues. DNA of the CDR3: TGTGCCTGGAGTGGATATAGCAATCAGCCCCAGCATTTT. Amino acid sequence: CAWSGYSNQPQHF.

This clonotype was seen only a few times. CDR3 sequence: CSAGTLNTGELFF. The CDR3 DNA reads as TGCAGTGCTGGGACCCTGAACACCGGGGAGCTGTTTTTT. The chain recombines TRBV20-1 with TRBJ2-2, with D perhaps matching TRBD1 or TRBD2 (5 bases each). V lost 5 bases, J lost 1 base, and 8 bases lay in between. This CDR3 comprises 13 residues. Germline CDR1 and CDR2: DFQATT and SNEGSKA (reference sequence).

This clonotype ranks as medium-sized. The chain carries TRBV20-1 and TRBJ2-5; 10 bases match TRBD1. After removal of 3 bases from V and 5 bases from J, the junction contained 6 bases not matched to a gene. The CDR3 has 14 residues. The germline gives CDR1 DFQATT, CDR2 SNEGSKA (reference sequence). Written as DNA, the CDR3 is TGCAGTGCTAGTCCCGGGACAGGGGATGAGACCCAGTACTTC. Amino acid sequence: CSASPGTGDETQYF.

V usage is TRBV7-9 and J usage is TRBJ2-7, with TRBD2 matching 7 bases. The CDR3 extends over 15 amino acids. Germline assignment: CDR1 SEHNR and CDR2 FQNEAQ (reference sequence). The ends lost 5 bases at V and 2 bases at J; junction bases unmatched: 9. The CDR3 spells CASSPGLGPTYEQYF. Here the CDR3 DNA reads TGTGCCAGCAGCCCAGGACTAGGACCTACCTACGAGCAGTACTTC.

The V gene is TRBV24-1, the J gene TRBJ2-6, with D unclear. The germline gives CDR1 KGHDR, CDR2 SFDVKD. The CDR3 covers 16 residues. Between the trimmed V and J ends, which lost 1 base and 0 bases, there was a span of 6 bases. The CDR3 is CATSDFAASGANVLTF. The CDR3 nucleotides are TGTGCCACCAGTGATTTTGCAGCCTCTGGGGCCAACGTCCTGACTTTC.

This chain joins TRBV7-8 and TRBJ1-5; the D gene is possibly TRBD1 (5 bases). V was clipped by 7 bases and J by 5 bases, with 12 bases between them. Germline lookup yields CDR1 SGHVS and CDR2 FQNEAQ. This CDR3 spans 13 amino acids. CDR3 in DNA: TGTGCCAGCAATATTAGGGGTGATCAGCCCCAGCATTTT. This gives the protein CASNIRGDQPQHF.

V gene TRBV19 combines with J gene TRBJ2-5; no reliable D call. V was cut by 5 bases and J by 6 bases, with 25 bases left in between. Looked up from germline, CDR1 is LNHDA and CDR2 is SQIVND (reference sequence). The CDR3 is 17 residues long. The CDR3 coding sequence is TGTGCCAGTAGTCCCAGAGGCGGCAGACGAATTGGAAAGACCCAGTACTTC. Protein sequence: CASSPRGGRRIGKTQYF.

A single count supports this clonotype. The chain has TRBV5-4 and TRBJ2-5; 12 bases fit TRBD1. This CDR3 is built from 17 residues. The germline V gene has CDR1 SGHNT and CDR2 YYREEE (reference sequence). V lost 6 bases to trimming and J lost 3 bases; unmatched junction nucleotides: 12. The CDR3 spells CASTPTGTGGREETQYF. The CDR3 DNA sequence: TGTGCCAGCACCCCAACCGGGACAGGGGGCAGAGAAGAGACCCAGTACTTC. Using reference TRBV5-4 and TRBJ2-5 for the parts outside the CDR3, the full variable domain is ETGVTQSPTHLIKTRGQQVTLRCSSQSGHNTVSWYQQALGQGPQFIFQYYREEENGRGNFPPRFSGLQFPNYSSELNVNALELDDSALYLCASTPTGTGGREETQYFGPGTRLLVL.

The chain has TRBV20-1 and TRBJ1-2; D is unresolved. Germline assignment: CDR1 DFQATT and CDR2 SNEGSKA (reference sequence). CDR3 length: 13 residues. Trimming cost V 1 base and J 8 bases, with 14 bases left between them. The CDR3 region has the DNA TGCAGTGCTAGAGGCCAGGCCGGGAGCGGCTACACCTTC. Its translation: CSARGQAGSGYTF.